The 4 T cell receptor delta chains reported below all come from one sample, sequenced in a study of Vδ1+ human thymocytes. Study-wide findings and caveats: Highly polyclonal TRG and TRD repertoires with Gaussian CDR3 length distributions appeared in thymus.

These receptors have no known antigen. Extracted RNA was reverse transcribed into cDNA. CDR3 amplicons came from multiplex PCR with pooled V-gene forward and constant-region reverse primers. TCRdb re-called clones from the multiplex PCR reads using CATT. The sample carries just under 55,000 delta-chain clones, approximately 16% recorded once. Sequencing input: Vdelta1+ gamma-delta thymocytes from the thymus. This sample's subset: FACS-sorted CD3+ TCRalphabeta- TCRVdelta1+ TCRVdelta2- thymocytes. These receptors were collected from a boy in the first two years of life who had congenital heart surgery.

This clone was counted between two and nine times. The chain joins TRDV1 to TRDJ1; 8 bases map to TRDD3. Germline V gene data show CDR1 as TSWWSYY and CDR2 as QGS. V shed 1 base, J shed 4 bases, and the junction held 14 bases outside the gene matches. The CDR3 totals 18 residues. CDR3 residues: CALGEHGPSTGGDDKLIF. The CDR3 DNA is TGTGCTCTTGGGGAACACGGTCCCTCTACTGGGGGGGACGATAAACTCATCTTT.

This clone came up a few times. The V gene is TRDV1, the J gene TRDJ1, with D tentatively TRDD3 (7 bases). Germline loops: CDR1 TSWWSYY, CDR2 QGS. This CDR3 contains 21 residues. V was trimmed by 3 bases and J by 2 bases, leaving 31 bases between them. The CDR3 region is CALGEGLPPWGSQIGTDKLIF. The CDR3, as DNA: TGTGCTCTTGGGGAGGGCCTTCCACCCTGGGGGTCGCAGATCGGGACCGATAAACTCATCTTT.

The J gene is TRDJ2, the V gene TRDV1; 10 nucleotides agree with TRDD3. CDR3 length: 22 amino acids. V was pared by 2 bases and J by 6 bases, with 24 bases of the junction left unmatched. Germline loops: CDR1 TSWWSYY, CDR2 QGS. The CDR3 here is CALGETTPKALGDVCGAAQLFF. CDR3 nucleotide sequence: TGTGCTCTTGGGGAAACGACTCCTAAGGCACTGGGGGATGTTTGTGGGGCAGCACAACTCTTCTTT.

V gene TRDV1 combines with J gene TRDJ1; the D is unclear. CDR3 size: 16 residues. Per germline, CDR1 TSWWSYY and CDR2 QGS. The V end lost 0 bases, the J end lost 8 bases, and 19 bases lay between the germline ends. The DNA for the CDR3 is TGTGCTCTTGGGGAACTAGGAGTGTCCTCCCGCCTCAAACTCATCTTT. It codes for CALGELGVSSRLKLIF.